The rows below give T cell receptor beta chains drawn from one sample of a study of graft-versus-host responses after intestinal transplantation. TCRdb's table, derived via immunoSEQ multiplex PCR, lists solely in-frame clones and lacks some. The sample includes about 82,000 clones, 75% to 95% seen only once; the top ten take less than 0.1%. These TCRs are of unknown antigen specificity. The material was unstimulated CD4+ T cells sorted from spleen or lymph node cells, obtained before intestinal transplant. These receptor sequences come from a human donor who received an intestinal transplant. CDR3s include the opening cysteine and the closing phenylalanine or tryptophan.

V gene | CDR3 protein
TRBV9 | CASSKGTPYGYTF
TRBV5-1 | CASSPGTGVEAFF
TRBV6-1 | CASSETSGGTMTYEQYF
TRBV6-5 | CASSYSRGITYEQYF
TRBV9 | CASSLGGGVSYNEQFF
TRBV5-1 | CASSLQSSYEQYF
TRBV4-2 | CASSQEGAGTSAYEQYF
TRBV15 | CATSSGGAQSNEQFF
TRBV7-6 | CASSLVAGGEQYF
TRBV9 | CASSVAGGHPTDTQYF
TRBV2 | CASSRGRDRPQHF
TRBV9 | CASSVATTSTDTQYF
TRBV30 | CAWSEIAGGTDTQYF
TRBV5-1 | CASSWGQTYYEQYF